These T cell receptor beta chains were read from a single sample in a study of vaccination and CD4 T cells after COVID-19. TCRdb reprocessed the PCR reads with MiXCR, giving one entry per CDR3 protein. The table shows more than 20,000 distinct CDR3 sequences, with around 40% occurring only once. Which antigens these TCRs recognize remains unknown. Material: CD4+ T cells from blood, cultured in vitro, obtained about 7 months after SARS-CoV-2 vaccination. The origin of the receptors is a human donor who had recovered from COVID-19. Both conserved end residues are part of each CDR3. The D gene is left open where the match is weak. Clone size is given for some rows only: seen once, a few or many times, or a class if the clone is expanded.

D	J	V	size	DNA	CDR3
NA	TRBJ2-7	TRBV7-9	few	TGTGCCAGCAGCCCGCGGACAGCCTACTACGAGCAGTACTTC	CASSPRTAYYEQYF
NA	TRBJ1-2	TRBV20-1	NA	TGCAGTGCTAGAATGGGTTTAACTCTGGGCCACACCTTC	CSARMGLTLGHTF
NA	TRBJ1-1	TRBV19	NA	TGTGCCAGTAGTATCGCTAATGAAGCTTTCTTT	CASSIANEAFF
NA	TRBJ1-1	TRBV7-9	few	TGTGCCAGCAGCCCTATGACGCGAGGGAGGAACACTGAAGCTTTCTTT	CASSPMTRGRNTEAFF
NA	TRBJ2-3	TRBV7-6	NA	TGTGCCAGCAGCTCCTTCGCCTCCCCCCGTGATACGCAGTATTTT	CASSSFASPRDTQYF
NA	TRBJ1-6	TRBV20-1	NA	TGCAGTGCTAGGGGGCAAAATCAGGATAATTCACCCCTCCACTTT	CSARGQNQDNSPLHF
TRBD2	TRBJ2-3	TRBV20-1	NA	TGCAGTGCTAGAGATGGGCGGGAGGTTGCCCTGAGGCAGTATTTT	CSARDGREVALRQYF
TRBD2	TRBJ2-1	TRBV7-3	medium-sized	TGTGCCAGCAGTCTCGGACTAGCGGGTTACAATGAGCAGTTCTTC	CASSLGLAGYNEQFF
TRBD1	TRBJ1-5	TRBV20-1	few	TGCAGTGCTAGTTACCGACAGGGACATAGCAATCAGCCCCAGCATTTT	CSASYRQGHSNQPQHF
TRBD2	TRBJ2-1	TRBV7-2	NA	TGTGCCAGCAGCTTGGGCGGGAGTCTACATGAGCAGTTCTTC	CASSLGGSLHEQFF
NA	TRBJ2-7	TRBV7-2	NA	TGTGCCAGCAGCCCGCGGTCCGGGACGGGGAGCTCCTACGAGCAGTACTTC	CASSPRSGTGSSYEQYF
NA	TRBJ2-7	TRBV10-3	NA	TGTGCCATCAGTGACCGAGGATCCTACGAGCAGTACTTC	CAISDRGSYEQYF
TRBD2	TRBJ2-7	TRBV6-1	few	TGTGCCAGCATCCTAGCGGGAGGCTACGAGCAGTACTTC	CASILAGGYEQYF
TRBD2	TRBJ2-7	TRBV6-1	few	TGTGCCAGCGGCCGGGACTATGACTCCTACGAGCAGTACTTC	CASGRDYDSYEQYF
NA	TRBJ1-5	TRBV20-1	medium-sized	TGCAGTGCCCAAGCCTCGGGTCAATATCAGCCCCAGCATTTT	CSAQASGQYQPQHF
NA	TRBJ1-1	TRBV7-2	NA	TGTGCCAGCAGCTTAGGGGGGGGAGGTGGGAGCACTGAAGCTTTCTTT	CASSLGGGGGSTEAFF
NA	TRBJ1-6	TRBV20-1	NA	TGCAGTGCTAGCTTTGTCCAGGATAATTCACCCCTCCACTTT	CSASFVQDNSPLHF
NA	TRBJ1-5	TRBV2	NA	TGTGCCAGCAGTGAAGCGCTTGGCAATCAGCCCCAGCATTTT	CASSEALGNQPQHF
TRBD2	TRBJ2-7	TRBV7-9	few	TGTGCCAGCAGCTTACTTCTAGCGGGACCCGAGCAGTACTTC	CASSLLLAGPEQYF
NA	TRBJ2-1	TRBV20-1	once	TGCAGTGCTAGCCTGCCGAAGAACTCCTACAATGAGCAGTTCTTC	CSASLPKNSYNEQFF
TRBD1	TRBJ2-7	TRBV20-1	NA	TGCAGTGCTAGACGCCCGGGACAGGGTACAAGCGAGCAGTACTTC	CSARRPGQGTSEQYF
TRBD1	TRBJ2-7	TRBV7-9	NA	TGTGCCAGCAGCGCCCTCCACAGGGGAAACTACGAGCAGTACTTC	CASSALHRGNYEQYF
TRBD1	TRBJ2-2	TRBV20-1	NA	TGCAGTGCTAGAGACCCCGGACAGGGGAACACCGGGGAGCTGTTTTTT	CSARDPGQGNTGELFF
TRBD1	TRBJ2-4	TRBV6-1	NA	TGTGCCAGCAGAAGACAGGGTGCCAAAAACATTCAGTACTTC	CASRRQGAKNIQYF
NA	TRBJ2-7	TRBV28	NA	TGTGCCAGCAGCCCTGGGGACAACCGCCTCTCCTACGAGCAGTACTTC	CASSPGDNRLSYEQYF
NA	TRBJ1-1	TRBV6-1	NA	TGTGCCAGCACGAGAGGGGGGGGAGACACTGAAGCTTTCTTT	CASTRGGGDTEAFF
TRBD2	TRBJ2-1	TRBV20-1	NA	TGCAGTGCTGGATCGGGACTAGCGGGAATTGAGCAGTTCTTC	CSAGSGLAGIEQFF
NA	TRBJ2-1	TRBV20-1	few	TGCAGTGCTCAGGGCGCAAACAATGAGCAGTTCTTC	CSAQGANNEQFF
NA	TRBJ1-6	TRBV30	NA	TGTGCCTGGAATGAGGGGACCCGTAATTCACCCCTCCACTTT	CAWNEGTRNSPLHF
TRBD2	TRBJ2-4	TRBV15	NA	TGTGCCACCAGCAGCCTCTTAGCGGGGGTAGCCAAAAACATTCAGTACTTC	CATSSLLAGVAKNIQYF
NA	TRBJ1-2	TRBV5-4	NA	TGTGCCAGCAGCTTCGGCAGCATCTATGGCTACACCTTC	CASSFGSIYGYTF
NA	TRBJ2-7	TRBV7-9	NA	TGTGCCAGCAGCTTTTTGGCGGGGCCCTACGAGCAGTACTTC	CASSFLAGPYEQYF
NA	TRBJ1-1	TRBV6-1	NA	TGTGCTAGCAGCCGGACGGAGAACACTGAAGCTTTCTTT	CASSRTENTEAFF
NA	TRBJ2-5	TRBV20-1	NA	TGCAGTGTGCAGCGAGTTGGGGAGACCCAGTACTTC	CSVQRVGETQYF
NA	TRBJ1-2	TRBV19	NA	TGTGTCCCGACGAGTTCGGGGGGACCCGTCCGTGATGGCTACACCTTC	CVPTSSGGPVRDGYTF
NA	TRBJ2-1	TRBV10-3	NA	TGTGCCATCCGGCAGGACAGTATCTACAATGAGCAGTTCTTC	CAIRQDSIYNEQFF
NA	TRBJ2-7	TRBV7-9	few	TGTGCCAGCAGCTTAGGAGACCCACCGGAGCAGTACTTC	CASSLGDPPEQYF
NA	TRBJ1-1	TRBV7-2	NA	TGTGCCAGCAGCTTACAAGCCCCAAACACTGAAGCTTTCTTT	CASSLQAPNTEAFF
NA	TRBJ1-6	TRBV7-9	few	TGTGCCAGCAGCACACCAGGGGATAGCTCCTATAATTCACCCCTCCACTTT	CASSTPGDSSYNSPLHF
TRBD2	TRBJ2-5	TRBV25-1	NA	TGTGCCAGCAGTCCGGGACCCCTAGCGGACCAAGAGACCCAGTACTTC	CASSPGPLADQETQYF
NA	TRBJ2-3	TRBV20-1	NA	TGCAGTGCTAGCCCGTTGGATCGTAGAAGGCCCACAGATACGCAGTATTTT	CSASPLDRRRPTDTQYF
TRBD1	TRBJ2-7	TRBV28	NA	TGTGCCAGCAGTATCCGGGACAGTACTACGCTCGAGCAGTACTTC	CASSIRDSTTLEQYF
NA	TRBJ2-7	TRBV27	NA	TGTGCCAGCAGTTTGTACAGGGGAGGCGAGCAGTACTTC	CASSLYRGGEQYF
NA	TRBJ2-1	TRBV20-1	NA	TGCAGTGCTAGATCCTGGGGGAGGGGGGCCTACAATGAGCAGTTCTTC	CSARSWGRGAYNEQFF
NA	TRBJ2-1	TRBV4-2	NA	TGTGCCAGCAGCCAGGTATCCGGGAATGAGCAGTTCTTC	CASSQVSGNEQFF
TRBD2	TRBJ2-2	TRBV20-1	NA	TGCAGTGCTAAAGACGGGACTAGCGGGAGAGTAGACACCGGGGAGCTGTTTTTT	CSAKDGTSGRVDTGELFF
NA	TRBJ1-6	TRBV4-1	NA	TGCGCCAGCAGGAGGAGGGGCGCCTATAATTCACCCCTCCACTTT	CASRRRGAYNSPLHF
NA	TRBJ1-1	TRBV4-2	NA	TGTGCCAGCAGCCAATGGCCAACTACAGACACTGAAGCTTTCTTT	CASSQWPTTDTEAFF
TRBD2	TRBJ2-7	TRBV28	few	TGTGCCAGCAGTTTAGATGTGGGACTAAACTCCTACGAGCAGTACTTC	CASSLDVGLNSYEQYF
NA	TRBJ2-2	TRBV20-1	NA	TGCGGAGGGGCGCGGGCCGACACCGGGGAGCTGTTTTTT	CGGARADTGELFF
NA	TRBJ2-7	TRBV7-6	NA	TGTGCCAGCAGCTTAGCATCGGATAGCTCCTACGAGCAGTACTTC	CASSLASDSSYEQYF
TRBD1	TRBJ2-1	TRBV7-8	NA	TGTGCCGACAGGGGCACCAGCAGCTCCTACAATGAGCAGTTCTTC	CADRGTSSSYNEQFF
NA	TRBJ1-2	TRBV5-1	NA	TGCGCCAGCAGCTTGCCCGGACAGAACTATGGCTACACCTTC	CASSLPGQNYGYTF
NA	TRBJ1-2	TRBV20-1	few	TGCAGTGCCAGCACCGGGAAAAATTATGGCTACACCTTC	CSASTGKNYGYTF
NA	TRBJ2-5	TRBV29-1	NA	TGCAGCGTTGTAACCGGGATAGAGACCCAGTACTTC	CSVVTGIETQYF
TRBD1	TRBJ1-2	TRBV10-3	NA	TGTGCCATCAGTGGATCCGGGGACAGAAACTATGGCTACACCTTC	CAISGSGDRNYGYTF
TRBD2	TRBJ2-1	TRBV28	NA	TGTGCCAGCAGACTAGCGGGAGGATATGATGAGCAGTTCTTC	CASRLAGGYDEQFF
NA	TRBJ2-5	TRBV27	once	TGTGCCAGCAGTTTAATCTGGGGCAAGCAAGAGACCCAGTACTTC	CASSLIWGKQETQYF
TRBD1	TRBJ2-5	TRBV6-1	NA	TGTGCCAGCAGTGAAGCGGCTTTGCGGGACAGGGAAGAGACCCAGTACTTC	CASSEAALRDREETQYF
NA	TRBJ1-2	TRBV20-1	NA	TGCAGTGCTAGAGACCTCACGGGGAGTGGCGGCTACACCTTC	CSARDLTGSGGYTF